This T cell receptor beta chain was sequenced for a study of post-analysis software for immune sequencing data (dated by TCRdb to 2015 to 2017). Background for the entire study: Recorded disease courses included relapsing-remitting, secondary progressive and progressive-relapsing multiple sclerosis, with some patients lacking subtype annotation. Patient repertoires were compared against roughly 12 previously published healthy control repertoires from donors aged about 6 to 28 years. A subset of samples was prepared in parallel using single-end sample barcoding, then pooled and co-amplified after Illumina adapter ligation.

Findings and caveats that apply to the study as a whole: Four to six TRBV segments, including TRBV5-6, TRBV5-1 and TRBV20-1, were significantly more frequent in patients than controls. Strong co-clustering of samples prepared in the same batch was shown by direct clustering with F measure, prompting a batch-effect correction. Normalized Chao1 diversity was significantly lower in multiple sclerosis patients than controls, suggesting substantial peripheral T-cell clonal expansion. The multiple sclerosis patient group was slightly younger than the control group.

Including the terminal cysteine and phenylalanine, the CDR3 comprises 13 residues. Solely the CDR3 DNA is kept, with 39 bases framed from the first base. V loses 3 bases, J loses 4 bases, and the germline ends lie 6 bases apart. TCR beta repertoires were profiled from peripheral blood of 10 to 15 young patients with multiple sclerosis to demonstrate the VDJtools post-analysis software. The patients with multiple sclerosis were children and adolescents between about 6 and 16 years of age. Of note for this clonotype: The target of this receptor is not known. Within one base of it there is no much larger clone, and no base qualities were kept.

The library came from PCR. These reads were obtained on an Illumina HiSeq 2500. Unique molecular identifiers were incorporated into TCR beta cDNA libraries to reduce PCR and sequencing biases. Every 1 to 10 million input T cells yielded approximately 500,000 cDNA molecules, meaning each molecule approximated one T cell. The patient libraries were prepared and sequenced using the same protocol as the earlier healthy control dataset. Samples belonging to the same batch were prepared together, multiplexed and sequenced on a shared HiSeq lane. Turning to the authors' computational methods: Raw barcoded reads were processed with MIGEC, discarding single-read molecular identifier groups before consensus assembly and CDR3 extraction. VDJtools was used for post-analysis of the clonotype tables, with diversity normalized by down-sampling every dataset to the smallest sample size. In repertoire overlap clustering, CDR3 amino acid sequences, but not nucleotide sequences, were matched to correct batch-related cross-sample contamination. TCRdb ran its own pipeline on the public reads, namely fastp trimming at Q25 and MiXCR clone calling, and kept in-frame beta chains. Here each entry gathers all rows of one CDR3 protein and keeps the most common genes and DNA. These V and J calls derive from TCRdb rather than the authors' analysis. The sample includes around 700,000 distinct CDR3 sequences, with approximately 60% observed a single time. Together, the top ten hold 11% of the sample.

The chain is encoded by TRBV12-3 or TRBV12-4 joined to TRBJ1-4; the D gene is not confidently resolved. This TCR came from a girl aged 2-9 years with multiple sclerosis. The sequenced sample was blood. The CDR3 protein is CASSFSHNEKLFF. The DNA sequence is as follows: TGTGCCAGCAGTTTTTCCCATAATGAAAAACTGTTTTTT.